This T cell receptor beta chain came from a study of shared clonotypes between healthy human individuals. TCRdb's table, derived via immunoSEQ multiplex PCR, lists solely in-frame clones and lacks some. This table has some 530,000 clones, almost 80% appearing once. This CDR3 is built from 13 residues. V gave up 8 bases and J gave up 5 bases, with 15 bases separating them. Germline V CDR1 and CDR2: MDHEN, SYDVKM. This chain joins TRBV28 and TRBJ1-1; D perhaps matches TRBD1 (6 bases). Sequenced: PBMCs. This clonotype was sampled from a middle-aged woman in good health. Some clones in this sample may be carry-over from other donors' samples. The CDR3 DNA reads TGTGCCAGCGCCTGGGGGCAATTTACTGAAGCTTTCTTT. Translation: CASAWGQFTEAFF.